Below, one T cell receptor (beta chain) is given with its context. PCR used 60 Vbeta primers and 13 Jbeta primers. Clones were sequenced by immunoSEQ multiplex PCR, and TCRdb holds only the in-frame ones, with some missing. The repertoire table contains under 130,000 clones. This record belongs to a study of cytomegalovirus exposure and HLA in healthy donors. This cohort consisted of healthy bone marrow donors. In germline, CDR1 is SGHTA, CDR2 FQGNSA. V lost 3 bases to trimming and J lost 7 bases, with 12 bases between them. The CDR3 covers 14 residues. This chain uses TRBV7-2 with TRBJ2-2; D not certain. This TCR came from a man aged 35 to 55 in good health and CMV-seronegative. Sample: PBMCs. The CDR3 loop is CASSFIVSDGELFF. The CDR3, as DNA: TGTGCCAGCAGCTTCATTGTCAGCGACGGGGAGCTGTTTTTT.